These 31 T cell receptor beta chains were all obtained from the same sample, sequenced in a study of cytomegalovirus exposure and HLA in healthy donors. 60 Vbeta and 13 Jbeta primers were used in PCR. Libraries were prepared by immunoSEQ multiplex PCR; TCRdb keeps only in-frame clonotypes and omits some of them. The data contain more than 110,000 clones, about four fifths of them singletons. Input material: PBMCs. The receptors were sampled from a man younger than 40 in good health and CMV-seronegative.

The CDR3 reads CASTYRLDEQFF. The CDR3 DNA reads as TGTGCCAGCACCTATCGACTCGACGAGCAGTTCTTC. The gene calls are TRBV4-2 and TRBJ2-1, with D hard to call. Trimming left V 7 bases short and J 10 bases short, with 14 bases between. The CDR3 is 12 amino acids. Germline CDR1 is LGHNA and CDR2 is YNFKEQ.

The rearrangement uses TRBV29-1 and TRBJ2-5, with 10 bases lining up with TRBD1. Trimming took 7 bases from V and 5 from J; bases not matched to a gene: 7. CDR3 length: 13 residues. The germline V gene has CDR1 SQVTM and CDR2 ANQGSEA. The CDR3 region has the DNA TGCAGCGGGGAGACAGGGGGCCGGGAGACCCAGTACTTC. Amino acids: CSGETGGRETQYF.

The V and J genes are TRBV6-5 and TRBJ2-2; tentatively, D is TRBD1 (5 bases). The germline CDR1 and CDR2 sequences are MNHEY and SVGAGI. The CDR3 is 15 amino acids. Trimming stripped 0 bases from V and 3 bases from J, with 8 bases between. The CDR3 here is CASSYSQVYTGELFF. DNA of the CDR3: TGTGCCAGCAGTTACTCACAGGTTTACACCGGGGAGCTGTTTTTT.

The chain is built from TRBV4-1 and TRBJ1-1; 10 bases align to TRBD1. The CDR3 runs 17 residues. Trimming at V came to 0 bases and at J to 3 bases, leaving 7 bases not matched to a gene. Germline loops: CDR1 MGHRA, CDR2 YSYEKL. The CDR3 reads CASSQEGQGVSYTEAFF. The CDR3 DNA is TGCGCCAGCAGCCAAGAAGGACAGGGGGTGTCGTACACTGAAGCTTTCTTT.

As for this clone: Other DNA sequences in this sample translate to the same CDR3. The V gene is TRBV18, the J gene TRBJ1-1; the D gene is possibly TRBD1 (6 bases). V lost 5 bases to trimming and J lost 8 bases, with 12 bases between them. The CDR3 spans 12 residues. The germline CDR1 and CDR2 sequences are KGHSH and LQKENI. The CDR3 DNA follows: TGTGCCAGCTCAGTACAGGGCACCGAAGCTTTCTTT. It translates to CASSVQGTEAFF. Based on the CDR3 plus reference TRBV18 and TRBJ1-1, the full variable domain is NAGVMQNPRHLVRRRGQEARLRCSPMKGHSHVYWYRQLPEEGLKFMVYLQKENIIDESGMPKERFSAEFPKEGPSILRIQQVVRGDSAAYFCASSVQGTEAFFGQGTRLTVV.

This clone showed up just a few times. CDR3 residues: CASRAPGIRNEQFF. The CDR3 DNA sequence: TGTGCCAGCAGGGCGCCAGGGATCCGCAATGAGCAGTTCTTC. V is TRBV14 and J is TRBJ2-1; D might be TRBD1 (5 bases). V was cut by 6 bases and J by 6 bases, with 15 bases left in between. The CDR3 has 14 residues. From germline, CDR1 is SGHDN and CDR2 FVKESK.

This clone has more than one count but fewer than ten. The V and J genes are TRBV4-1 and TRBJ2-2, with TRBD1 matching over 7 bases. The CDR3 has 12 residues. Trimming took 10 bases from V and 4 from J; bases not matched to a gene: 3. From germline, CDR1 is MGHRA and CDR2 YSYEKL. CDR3 nucleotides: TGCGCCACCTCAGGGGGCACCGGGGAGCTGTTTTTT. This codes for CATSGGTGELFF.

V is TRBV27 and J is TRBJ2-1; TRBD2 aligns across 14 bases. The junction had 9 bases not matched to a gene; V was cut back by 5 bases and J by 15 bases. Germline V lookup: CDR1 MNHEY, CDR2 SMNVEV (reference sequence). The length of the CDR3 is 14 residues. CDR3 protein: CASSPTRGLAGVFF. CDR3 nucleotide sequence: TGTGCCAGCAGTCCGACCAGGGGACTAGCGGGAGTGTTCTTC.

The rearrangement joins TRBV28 to TRBJ1-2; D is uncertain. The CDR3 runs 11 residues. CDR1 MDHEN and CDR2 SYDVKM come from the germline V gene. Between the trimmed V and J ends, which lost 6 bases and 4 bases, there was a span of 6 bases. CDR3 nucleotides: TGTGCCAGCAGAGAGTCCTATGGCTACACCTTC. Amino acid sequence: CASRESYGYTF.

The chain recombines TRBV6-1 with TRBJ1-2; a possible D gene is TRBD1 (6 bases). In germline, CDR1 is MNHNS, CDR2 SASEGT. This CDR3 is built from 14 residues. V was pared by 6 bases and J by 5 bases, with 16 bases between. CDR3: CASRGTPAYYGYTF. In DNA form, the CDR3 reads TGTGCCAGCAGGGGGACACCAGCGTATTATGGCTACACCTTC.

The rearrangement uses TRBV7-4 and TRBJ2-1; 8 nucleotides agree with TRBD2. This CDR3 spans 16 amino acids. Trimming at V came to 5 bases and at J to 3 bases, leaving 9 bases not matched to a gene. The V gene's germline CDR1 is SGHVT and CDR2 SQSDAQ. CDR3 in DNA: TGTGCCAGCAGCCCGACCCTTAGCGGGGACTACAATGAGCAGTTCTTC. Protein: CASSPTLSGDYNEQFF.

V gene TRBV28 combines with J gene TRBJ2-7, with TRBD1 matching over 10 bases. The CDR3 covers 15 residues. Germline CDR1 is MDHEN and CDR2 is SYDVKM. Trimming took 6 bases from V and 5 from J; bases not matched to a gene: 10. CDR3 region: CASREPGDRGHEQYF. The CDR3 DNA follows: TGTGCCAGCAGAGAGCCAGGGGACAGGGGACACGAGCAGTACTTC.

This chain links TRBV30 with TRBJ2-7, with D possibly matching TRBD2 (5 bases). Trimming removed 5 bases at V and 5 bases at J, with 16 bases between. Germline values: CDR1 GTSNPN, CDR2 SVGIG (reference sequence). CDR3 length: 13 residues. The CDR3 loop is CAWEKTSADEQYF. The CDR3 DNA follows: TGTGCCTGGGAGAAAACTAGTGCCGACGAGCAGTACTTC.

This clone was seen just once. The chain is built from TRBV6-1 and TRBJ2-1, with 10 bases identical to TRBD1. The V gene end was trimmed by 10 bases and the J gene end by 8 bases; junction bases not matched to a gene: 11. Germline V gives CDR1 MNHNS, CDR2 SASEGT. The CDR3 loop spans 14 amino acids. CDR3 protein: CATMEQDRGDEQFF. The CDR3 coding sequence is TGTGCCACGATGGAACAGGACAGGGGGGATGAGCAGTTCTTC.

This chain connects TRBV7-9 to TRBJ2-1; 7 bases match TRBD2. This CDR3 is built from 13 residues. The germline CDR1 and CDR2 sequences are SEHNR and FQNEAQ (reference sequence). Germline trimming cut 5 bases from V and 8 bases from J; bases unmatched to any gene: 6. CDR3 sequence (DNA): TGTGCCAGCAGCGGTAGCGGGCGTTATGAGCAGTTCTTC. Translated, it gives CASSGSGRYEQFF.

The chain carries TRBV7-6 and TRBJ2-2; 7 bases are shared with TRBD2. Germline trimming cut 8 bases from V and 3 bases from J; bases unmatched to any gene: 9. Germline V lookup: CDR1 SGHVS, CDR2 FNYEAQ. The length of the CDR3 is 15 residues. The DNA for the CDR3 is TGTGCCAGCGGCAGGGAGGGAGGTCACACCGGGGAGCTGTTTTTT. This codes for CASGREGGHTGELFF.

This clone was seen more than once but under ten times. The rearrangement uses TRBV6-1 and TRBJ1-1; no firm D call. Deletions cut 4 bases from V and 7 bases from J, with 7 bases between. There are 11 residues in the CDR3. Germline V gene data show CDR1 as MNHNS and CDR2 as SASEGT. The CDR3 loop is CASSAYGEAFF. For the CDR3, the DNA is TGTGCCAGCAGTGCCTACGGTGAAGCTTTCTTT.

The chain joins TRBV19 to TRBJ2-7; no firm D call. Germline CDR1 LNHDA, CDR2 SQIVND (reference sequence). CDR3 size: 13 residues. Trimming took 6 bases from V and 2 from J, leaving 11 bases between them. CDR3 residues: CASSLTNTYEQYF. CDR3 coding DNA: TGTGCCAGTAGCCTTACTAATACCTACGAGCAGTACTTC.

V gene TRBV18 combines with J gene TRBJ1-5; TRBD1 is a possible D gene (6 bases). The CDR3 length is 17 residues. Germline assignment: CDR1 KGHSH and CDR2 LQKENI. V lost 6 bases to trimming and J lost 3 bases, with 21 bases between them. The CDR3 nucleotides are TGTGCCAGCTCTGCTCTCACCGGTCAGGGGATCAATCAGCCCCAGCATTTT. Protein: CASSALTGQGINQPQHF.

There are a few counts of this clone. The genes are TRBV6-1 and TRBJ1-2; TRBD1 aligns across 9 bases. J was trimmed by 3 bases and V by 5 bases; bases with no gene match: 4. This CDR3 comprises 14 residues. Germline CDR1 MNHNS, CDR2 SASEGT. In DNA, the CDR3 is TGTGCCAGCAGTCCTTGGACAGGGGACTATGGCTACACCTTC. Protein product: CASSPWTGDYGYTF.

The chain is built from TRBV15 and TRBJ2-2, with TRBD2 matching over 9 bases. Germline V CDR1 and CDR2: LNHNV, YYDKDF (reference sequence). This CDR3 is built from 16 residues. Losses at the gene ends were 4 bases for V and 7 bases for J; bases not matched to a gene: 10. As DNA, the CDR3 is TGTGCCACCAGCAAAGAACCTAGCGGGATCGGCGGGGAGCTGTTTTTT. It encodes CATSKEPSGIGGELFF.

The chain uses TRBV5-1 and TRBJ1-3, with TRBD1 as a possible D gene (5 bases). V was cut by 6 bases and J by 1 base, with 11 bases left in between. Germline lookup yields CDR1 SGHRS and CDR2 YFSETQ. This CDR3 region has 14 residues. The CDR3 region has the DNA TGCGCCAGCACCACGGGGGGGTCTGGAAACACCATATATTTT. It specifies CASTTGGSGNTIYF.

The chain links TRBV7-8 to TRBJ2-5; a weak D match, TRBD2 (5 bases). The CDR3 covers 15 residues. The germline V gene encodes CDR1 SGHVS and CDR2 FQNEAQ. V was cut by 1 base and J by 4 bases, with 13 bases left in between. The CDR3 region is CASSLGRFGRETQYF. The CDR3 nucleotides read TGTGCCAGCAGCTTAGGGCGGTTTGGGAGAGAGACCCAGTACTTC.

V gene TRBV28 combines with J gene TRBJ2-1, with D unresolved. Trimming took 2 bases from V and 5 from J, leaving 7 bases between them. CDR1 and CDR2 (germline): MDHEN, SYDVKM. This CDR3 has 13 amino acids. The CDR3 coding sequence is TGTGCCAGCAGTTTAGTTAGAGACAATGAGCAGTTCTTC. This translates into CASSLVRDNEQFF.

The chain recombines TRBV10-3 with TRBJ2-3; 7 bases line up with TRBD2. Germline CDR1 and CDR2: ENHRY and SYGVKD. CDR3 length equals 19 residues. The J segment lost 2 bases and the V segment lost 4 bases, leaving 18 bases of the junction unmatched. The CDR3, as DNA: TGTGCCATCAGTGGGGCTAGCGGAAAGAATAAGGCCCTCACAGATACGCAGTATTTT. Protein: CAISGASGKNKALTDTQYF.

The chain links TRBV6-6 to TRBJ2-3; D remains ambiguous. V lost 4 bases, J lost 4 bases, and 3 bases lay in between. The CDR3 loop spans 11 amino acids. CDR1 MNHNY and CDR2 SVGAGI come from the germline V gene (reference sequence). The chain's CDR3 is CASSSADTQYF. CDR3 coding DNA: TGTGCCAGCAGTTCCGCAGATACGCAGTATTTT.

CDR3 bases: TGTGCCAGTAGTATCTGGAGGAACTCGAACACCGGGGAGCTGTTTTTT. Translated: CASSIWRNSNTGELFF. The gene calls are TRBV19 and TRBJ2-2, with TRBD2 as a possible D gene (5 bases). This CDR3 contains 16 residues. Trimming pared 3 bases from V and 0 bases from J, leaving 11 bases between. The germline CDR1 and CDR2 sequences are LNHDA and SQIVND (reference sequence).

The CDR3 loop is CASSPAGFSYEQYF. The CDR3 bases are TGTGCCAGCAGTCCAGCAGGGTTCTCCTACGAGCAGTACTTC. The rearrangement uses TRBV6-5 and TRBJ2-7, with D possibly being TRBD1 (5 bases). V lost 5 bases and J lost 0, with 11 bases in between. The CDR3 consists of 14 residues. Germline CDR1 and CDR2: MNHEY and SVGAGI.

This chain links TRBV5-1 with TRBJ2-3, with D maybe TRBD1 (6 bases). CDR1 and CDR2 from the germline V gene are SGHRS and YFSETQ. V was trimmed by 2 bases and J by 6 bases, leaving 13 bases between them. This CDR3 has 14 residues. The CDR3 spells CASSFSGAGDTQYF. The CDR3 DNA reads as TGCGCCAGCAGCTTTTCAGGGGCAGGGGATACGCAGTATTTT.

This clone was recorded only once. The J gene is TRBJ1-1, the V gene TRBV15, with 9 bases that match TRBD1. With V trimmed by 5 bases and J by 3 bases, 10 bases remained unmatched. This CDR3 contains 16 residues. CDR1 LNHNV and CDR2 YYDKDF come from the germline V gene (reference sequence). CDR3 protein: CATSARQGEPDTEAFF. The DNA of the CDR3 is TGTGCCACCAGCGCCAGACAGGGGGAGCCCGACACTGAAGCTTTCTTT.

About this clone itself: Germline is not matched at one junction end, which may reflect a read error. DNA of the CDR3: TGTTCCAGCAGCAGCGGACGGGAGGGGCATGAGCAGTTCTTC. The encoded protein is CSSSSGREGHEQFF. V and J are TRBV7-9 and TRBJ2-1; 8 bases fit TRBD2. The CDR3 length is 14 residues. Germline loops: CDR1 SEHNR, CDR2 FQNEAQ (reference sequence).